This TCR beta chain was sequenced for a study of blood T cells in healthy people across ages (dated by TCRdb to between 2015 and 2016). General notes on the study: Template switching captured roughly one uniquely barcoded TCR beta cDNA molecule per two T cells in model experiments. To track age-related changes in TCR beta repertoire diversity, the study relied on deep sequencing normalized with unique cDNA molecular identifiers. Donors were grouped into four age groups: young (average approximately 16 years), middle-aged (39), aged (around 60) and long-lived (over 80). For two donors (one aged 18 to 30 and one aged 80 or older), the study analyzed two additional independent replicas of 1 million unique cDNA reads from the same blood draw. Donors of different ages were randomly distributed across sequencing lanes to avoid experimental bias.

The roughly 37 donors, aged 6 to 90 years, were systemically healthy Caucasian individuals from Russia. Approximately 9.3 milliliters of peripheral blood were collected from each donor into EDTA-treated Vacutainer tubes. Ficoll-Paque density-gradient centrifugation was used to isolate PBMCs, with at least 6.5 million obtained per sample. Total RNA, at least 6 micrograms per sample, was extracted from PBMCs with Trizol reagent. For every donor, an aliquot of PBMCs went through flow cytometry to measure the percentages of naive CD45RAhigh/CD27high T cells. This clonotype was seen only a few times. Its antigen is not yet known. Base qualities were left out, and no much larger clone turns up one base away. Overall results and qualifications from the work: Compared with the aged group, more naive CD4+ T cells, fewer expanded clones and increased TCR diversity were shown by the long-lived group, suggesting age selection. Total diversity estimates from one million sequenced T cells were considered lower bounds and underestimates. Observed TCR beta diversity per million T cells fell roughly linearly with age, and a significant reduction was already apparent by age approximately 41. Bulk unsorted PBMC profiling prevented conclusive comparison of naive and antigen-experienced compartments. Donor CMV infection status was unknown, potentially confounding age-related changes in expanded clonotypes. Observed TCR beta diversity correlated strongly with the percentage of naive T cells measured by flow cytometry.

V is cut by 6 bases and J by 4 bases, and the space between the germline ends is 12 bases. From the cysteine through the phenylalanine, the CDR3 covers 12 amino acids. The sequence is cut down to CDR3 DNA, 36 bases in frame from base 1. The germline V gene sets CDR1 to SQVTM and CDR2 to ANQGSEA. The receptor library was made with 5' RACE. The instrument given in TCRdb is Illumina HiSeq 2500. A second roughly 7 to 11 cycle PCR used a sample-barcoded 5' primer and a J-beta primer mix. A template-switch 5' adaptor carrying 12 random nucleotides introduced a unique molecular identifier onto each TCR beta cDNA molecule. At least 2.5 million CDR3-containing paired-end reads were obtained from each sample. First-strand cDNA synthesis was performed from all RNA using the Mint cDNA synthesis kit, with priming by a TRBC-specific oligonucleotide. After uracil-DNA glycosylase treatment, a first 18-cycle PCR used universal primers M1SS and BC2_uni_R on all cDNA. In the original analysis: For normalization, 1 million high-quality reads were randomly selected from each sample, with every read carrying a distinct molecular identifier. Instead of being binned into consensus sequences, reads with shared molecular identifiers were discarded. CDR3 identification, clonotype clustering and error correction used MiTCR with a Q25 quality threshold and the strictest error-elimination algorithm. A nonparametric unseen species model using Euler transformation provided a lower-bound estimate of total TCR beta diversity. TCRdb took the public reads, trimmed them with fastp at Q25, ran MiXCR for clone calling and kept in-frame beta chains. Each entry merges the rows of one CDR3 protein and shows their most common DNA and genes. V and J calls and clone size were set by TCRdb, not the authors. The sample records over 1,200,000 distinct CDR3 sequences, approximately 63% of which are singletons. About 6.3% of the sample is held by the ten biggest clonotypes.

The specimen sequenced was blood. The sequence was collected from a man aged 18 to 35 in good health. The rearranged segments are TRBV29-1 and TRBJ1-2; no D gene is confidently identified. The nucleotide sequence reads TGCAGCGTCGAAACAGATACCTATGGCTACACCTTC. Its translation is CSVETDTYGYTF.